The entry below gives a single T cell receptor beta chain sequence along with its context. The sample originates from a study of T-cell reconstitution after alpha-beta-depleted transplantation in children. The CDR3 contains 15 residues. CDR1 is SGHRS, CDR2 YFSETQ, per germline. The junction had 6 bases not matched to a gene; V was cut back by 4 bases and J by 3 bases. Unique molecular identifiers were incorporated during preparation of the TCRbeta library. A single record per CDR3 protein comes from TCRdb applying MiXCR to the PCR reads. This table holds more than 550,000 distinct CDR3 sequences, over 9.5% found once.

The chain recombines TRBV5-1 with TRBJ2-7; 11 bases match TRBD1. This material consisted of PBMCs from the stem cell graft donor, taken from the stem cell graft. This TCR was sampled from a human donor who donated a stem cell graft to a child with acute myeloid leukemia. The CDR3 here is CASSAGQGANYEQYF. In DNA, the CDR3 is TGCGCCAGCAGCGCCGGACAGGGGGCCAACTACGAGCAGTACTTC.